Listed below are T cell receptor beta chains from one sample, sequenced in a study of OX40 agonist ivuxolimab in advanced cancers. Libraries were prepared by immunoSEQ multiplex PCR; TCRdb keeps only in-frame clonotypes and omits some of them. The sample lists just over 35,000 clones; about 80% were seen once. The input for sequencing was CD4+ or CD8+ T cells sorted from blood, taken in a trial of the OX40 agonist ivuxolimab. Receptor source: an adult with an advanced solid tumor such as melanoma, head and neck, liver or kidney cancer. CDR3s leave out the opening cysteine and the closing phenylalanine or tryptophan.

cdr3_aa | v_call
ASSLGWEANTGELF | TRBV7-2
ASSRARGDYGYT | TRBV28
ASSPLLAGNEQF | TRBV27
ASRPDSTNEKLF | TRBV28
ASSGGRRGELF | TRBV5-4
ASSGLAGDEQY | TRBV9
ASTDFTTGKGADTQY | TRBV11-3
ASSYISRDNSPLH | TRBV6-5
ASSAGLAGYNEQF | TRBV6-6
ASGGQGVDTQY | TRBV5-4
ASSPSLNTEAF | TRBV14
ASEDRTEDQPQH | TRBV28
AGAALGPQETQY | TRBV2
ASSNDGNSYEQY | TRBV7-9
ASSEFMGGASTDTQY | TRBV6-1
ASSLPEAVLETQY | TRBV7-9
ASSLGPKDRVKPQH | TRBV5-6
ATWRGGIGYGYT | TRBV25-1
ASSLAGAIEDNEQF | TRBV28
ASSAEQGAFYEQY | TRBV5-6
ASSLVSGLPYEQY | TRBV5-4
ASSLGLADYEQY | TRBV13
ASSQARQGFEAF | TRBV4-2
ASSNIDSLKLF | TRBV6-5
ASSLRDQAYEQY | TRBV28
ASSLGSGELF | TRBV7-9
ASEGGNEKLF | TRBV7-9
ASSFWVWAGDGYT | TRBV28
ASSYVRDTNEKLF | TRBV6-6
ASSQDLGTSGNTIY | TRBV4-3
ASSLGGFYTGELF | TRBV7-8
ASSLRGPGQMNTEAF | TRBV7-6